The next 5 T cell receptor beta chains were all read from a single sample in a study of T cell responses to AZD1222 COVID-19 vaccine. Clones were sequenced by immunoSEQ multiplex PCR, and TCRdb holds only the in-frame ones, with some missing. The table shows about 120,000 clones, with about nine tenths occurring only once. The sample consisted of peripheral blood, taken 28 days after the second AZD1222 dose. These receptors were obtained from an adult who received the AZD1222 COVID-19 vaccine.

The V call is TRBV3-1 (or the pseudogene TRBV3-2), the J call TRBJ1-2; no reliable D call. The CDR3 has 17 amino acids. CDR1 LGHDT and CDR2 YNNKEL come from the germline V gene (reference sequence). Trimming cost V 0 bases and J 1 base, with 15 bases left between them. The CDR3 loop is CASSQDPRREDNYGYTF. The CDR3 DNA is TGTGCCAGCAGCCAAGATCCGAGAAGGGAAGATAACTATGGCTACACCTTC.

The chain combines TRBV18 with TRBJ1-2, with D perhaps TRBD1 (5 bases). Germline assignment: CDR1 KGHSH and CDR2 LQKENI. V lost 5 bases and J 3 bases, leaving 13 bases between the germline ends. The CDR3 is 14 amino acids. CDR3 nucleotide sequence: TGTGCCAGCTCAATGAGTTGGGGGGACTATGGCTACACCTTC. Translating it yields CASSMSWGDYGYTF.

The V call is TRBV28, the J call TRBJ2-2, with D hard to call. CDR1 MDHEN and CDR2 SYDVKM come from the germline V gene. V lost 3 bases and J lost 4, with 24 bases in between. The CDR3 has 19 amino acids. CDR3 amino acids: CASSFISPLNTDTTGELFF. CDR3 DNA: TGTGCCAGCAGTTTTATATCCCCCCTGAACACGGATACCACCGGGGAGCTGTTTTTT.

J is TRBJ1-4 and V is TRBV28, with 8 bases lining up with TRBD1. The V segment lost 4 bases and the J segment 5 bases; nucleotides outside the gene matches: 9. The CDR3 covers 16 residues. In germline, CDR1 is MDHEN, CDR2 SYDVKM. The DNA for the CDR3 is TGTGCCAGCAGTTCGCCCCAGGGGGCGCAAAATGAAAAACTGTTTTTT. Translating it yields CASSSPQGAQNEKLFF.

The chain recombines TRBV6-5 with TRBJ1-2; D is unclear. CDR1 is MNHEY and CDR2 is SVGAGI in the germline V gene. The CDR3 has 13 residues. V shed 6 bases and J shed 0 bases, with 8 bases lying between them. The CDR3 nucleotides are TGTGCCAGCAGCTTAGGAGCTAACTATGGCTACACCTTC. The encoded protein is CASSLGANYGYTF.